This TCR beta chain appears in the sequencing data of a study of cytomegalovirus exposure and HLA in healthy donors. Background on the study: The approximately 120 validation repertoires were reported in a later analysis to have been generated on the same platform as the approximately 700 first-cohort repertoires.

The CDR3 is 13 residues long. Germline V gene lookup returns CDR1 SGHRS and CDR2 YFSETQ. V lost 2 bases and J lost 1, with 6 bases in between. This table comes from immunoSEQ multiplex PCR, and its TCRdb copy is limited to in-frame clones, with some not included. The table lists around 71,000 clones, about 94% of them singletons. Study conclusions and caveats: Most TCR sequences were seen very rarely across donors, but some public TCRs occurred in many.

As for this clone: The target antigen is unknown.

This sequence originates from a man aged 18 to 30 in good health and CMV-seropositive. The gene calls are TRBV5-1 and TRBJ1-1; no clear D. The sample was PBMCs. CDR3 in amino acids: CASSLDTNTEAFF. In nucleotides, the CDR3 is TGCGCCAGCAGCTTAGACACGAACACTGAAGCTTTCTTT.